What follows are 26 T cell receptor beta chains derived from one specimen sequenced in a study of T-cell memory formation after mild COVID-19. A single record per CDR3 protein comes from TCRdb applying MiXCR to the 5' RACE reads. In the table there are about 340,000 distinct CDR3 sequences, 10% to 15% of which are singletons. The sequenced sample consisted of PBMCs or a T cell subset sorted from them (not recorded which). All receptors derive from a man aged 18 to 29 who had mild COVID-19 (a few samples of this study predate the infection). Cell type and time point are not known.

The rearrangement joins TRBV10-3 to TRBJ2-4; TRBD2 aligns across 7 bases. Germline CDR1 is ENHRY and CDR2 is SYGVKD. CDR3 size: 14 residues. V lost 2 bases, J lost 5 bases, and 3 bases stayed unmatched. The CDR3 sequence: CAISESGAENIQYF. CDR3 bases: TGTGCCATCAGTGAGAGCGGGGCCGAAAACATTCAGTACTTC.

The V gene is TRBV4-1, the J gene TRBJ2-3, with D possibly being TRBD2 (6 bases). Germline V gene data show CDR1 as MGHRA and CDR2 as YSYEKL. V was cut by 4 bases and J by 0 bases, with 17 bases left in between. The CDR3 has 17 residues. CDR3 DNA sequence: TGCGCCAGCAGCCGAACGGCCGGGACTTCTAGCACAGATACGCAGTATTTT. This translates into CASSRTAGTSSTDTQYF.

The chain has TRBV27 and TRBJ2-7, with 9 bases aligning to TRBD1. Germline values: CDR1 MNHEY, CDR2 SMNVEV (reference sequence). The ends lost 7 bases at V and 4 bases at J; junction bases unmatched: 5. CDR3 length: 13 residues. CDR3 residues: CASTGQGVYEQYF. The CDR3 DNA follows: TGTGCCAGCACGGGACAGGGAGTATACGAGCAGTACTTC.

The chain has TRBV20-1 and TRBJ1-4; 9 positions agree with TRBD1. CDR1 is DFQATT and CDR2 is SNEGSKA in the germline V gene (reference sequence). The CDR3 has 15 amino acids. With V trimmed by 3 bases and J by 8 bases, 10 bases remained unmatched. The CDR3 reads CSASVSGQGWEKLFF. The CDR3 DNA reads TGCAGTGCTAGTGTGTCGGGACAGGGATGGGAAAAACTGTTTTTT.

In nucleotides, the CDR3 is TGTGCCACCAGTGCGGCAGGGTCGGCTCAGCCCCAGCATTTT. Protein product: CATSAAGSAQPQHF. The J gene is TRBJ1-5, the V gene TRBV24-1, with D tentatively TRBD1 (5 bases). Germline V lookup: CDR1 KGHDR, CDR2 SFDVKD. This CDR3 spans 14 amino acids. The germline V and J ends were trimmed by 5 bases and 6 bases, with 13 bases remaining between them.

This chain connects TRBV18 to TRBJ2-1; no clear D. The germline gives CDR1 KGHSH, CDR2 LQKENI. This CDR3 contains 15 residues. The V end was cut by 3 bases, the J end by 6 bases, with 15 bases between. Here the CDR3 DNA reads TGTGCCAGCTCACCCGGGCCTCGGGCCGGCAATGAGCAGTTCTTC. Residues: CASSPGPRAGNEQFF.

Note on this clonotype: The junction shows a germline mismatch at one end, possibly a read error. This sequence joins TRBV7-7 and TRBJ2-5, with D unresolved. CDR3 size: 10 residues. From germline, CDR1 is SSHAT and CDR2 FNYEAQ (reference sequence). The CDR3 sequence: CASSSPVPYF. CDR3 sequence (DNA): TGTGCTAGCAGCTCCCCAGTCCCGTACTTC.

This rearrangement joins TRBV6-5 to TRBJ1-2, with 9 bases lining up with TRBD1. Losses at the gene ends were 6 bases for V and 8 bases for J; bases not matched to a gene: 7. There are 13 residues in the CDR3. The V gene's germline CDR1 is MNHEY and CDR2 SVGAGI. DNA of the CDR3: TGTGCCAGCAGGGAGACAGGGGGTGTAGGCTACACCTTC. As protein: CASRETGGVGYTF.

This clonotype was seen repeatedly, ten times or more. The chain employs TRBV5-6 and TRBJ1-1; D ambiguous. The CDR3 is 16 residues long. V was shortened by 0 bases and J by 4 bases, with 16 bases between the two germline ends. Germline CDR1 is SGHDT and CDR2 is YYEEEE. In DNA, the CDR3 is TGTGCCAGCAGCTTGGGAGCAGGTGGCGGTAGCACTGAAGCTTTCTTT. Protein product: CASSLGAGGGSTEAFF.

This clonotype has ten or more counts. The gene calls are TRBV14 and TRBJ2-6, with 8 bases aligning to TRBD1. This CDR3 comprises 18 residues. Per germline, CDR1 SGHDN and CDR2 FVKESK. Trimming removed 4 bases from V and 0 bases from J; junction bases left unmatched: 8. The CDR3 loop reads CASSPWTGKSSGANVLTF. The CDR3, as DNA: TGTGCCAGCAGCCCCTGGACAGGGAAGTCCTCTGGGGCCAACGTCCTGACTTTC. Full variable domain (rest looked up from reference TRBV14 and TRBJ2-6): EAGVTQFPSHSVIEKGQTVTLRCDPISGHDNLYWYRRVMGKEIKFLLHFVKESKQDESGMPNNRFLAERTGGTYSTLKVQPAELEDSGVYFCASSPWTGKSSGANVLTFGAGSRLTVL.

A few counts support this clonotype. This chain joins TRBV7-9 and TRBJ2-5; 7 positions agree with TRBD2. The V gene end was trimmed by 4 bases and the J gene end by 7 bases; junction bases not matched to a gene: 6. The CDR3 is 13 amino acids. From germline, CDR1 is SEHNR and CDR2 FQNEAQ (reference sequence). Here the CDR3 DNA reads TGTGCCAGCAGCTGGGGGGGGTCGGTGACCCAGTACTTC. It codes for CASSWGGSVTQYF.

The CDR3 DNA is TGTGCCAGCAGCCCCACCGAGAGCTCCTATAATTCACCCCTCCACTTT. Protein sequence: CASSPTESSYNSPLHF. The V gene is TRBV7-9, the J gene TRBJ1-6; D is unclear. The V end was cut by 5 bases, the J end by 0 bases, with 11 bases between. The length of the CDR3 is 16 residues. Germline CDR1 reads SEHNR; CDR2 reads FQNEAQ (reference sequence). The full variable domain, its missing parts supplied by reference TRBV7-9 and TRBJ1-6, is DTGVSQNPRHKITKRGQNVTFRCDPISEHNRLYWYRQTLGQGPEFLTYFQNEAQLEKSRLLSDRFSAERPKGSFSTLEIQRTEQGDSAMYLCASSPTESSYNSPLHFGNGTRLTVT.

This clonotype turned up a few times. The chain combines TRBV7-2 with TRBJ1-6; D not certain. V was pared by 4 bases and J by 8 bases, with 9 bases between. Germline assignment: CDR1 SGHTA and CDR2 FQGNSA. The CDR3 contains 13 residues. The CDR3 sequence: CASSWGADSPLHF. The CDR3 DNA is TGTGCCAGCAGCTGGGGTGCGGATTCACCCCTCCACTTT.

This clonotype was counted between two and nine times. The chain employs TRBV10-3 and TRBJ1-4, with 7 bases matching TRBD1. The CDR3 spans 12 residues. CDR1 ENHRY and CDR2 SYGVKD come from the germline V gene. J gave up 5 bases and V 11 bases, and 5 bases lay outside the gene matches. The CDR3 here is CALGQVNEKLFF. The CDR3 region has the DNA TGTGCCCTCGGACAGGTGAATGAAAAACTGTTTTTT.

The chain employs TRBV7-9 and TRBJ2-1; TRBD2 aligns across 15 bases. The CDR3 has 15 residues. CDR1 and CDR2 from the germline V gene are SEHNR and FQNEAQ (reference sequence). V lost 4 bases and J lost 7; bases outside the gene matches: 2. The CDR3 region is CASSWTSGGVNEQFF. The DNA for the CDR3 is TGTGCCAGCAGCTGGACTAGCGGGGGGGTTAATGAGCAGTTCTTC.

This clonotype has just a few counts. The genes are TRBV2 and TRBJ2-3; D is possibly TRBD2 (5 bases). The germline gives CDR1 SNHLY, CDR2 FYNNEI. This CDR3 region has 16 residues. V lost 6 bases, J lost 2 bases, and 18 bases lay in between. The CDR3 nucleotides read TGTGCCAGCAGCCGCGCACGCCGGGGAATCACAGATACGCAGTATTTT. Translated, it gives CASSRARRGITDTQYF. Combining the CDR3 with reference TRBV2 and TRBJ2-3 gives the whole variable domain EPEVTQTPSHQVTQMGQEVILRCVPISNHLYFYWYRQILGQKVEFLVSFYNNEISEKSEIFDDQFSVERPDGSNFTLKIRSTKLEDSAMYFCASSRARRGITDTQYFGPGTRLTVL.

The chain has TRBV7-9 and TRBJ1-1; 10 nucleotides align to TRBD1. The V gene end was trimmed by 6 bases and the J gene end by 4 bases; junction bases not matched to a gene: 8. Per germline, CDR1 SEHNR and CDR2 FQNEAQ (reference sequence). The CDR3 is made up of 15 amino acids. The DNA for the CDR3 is TGTGCCAGCAGTTCAGATCGGACAGGGGGCACTGAAGCTTTCTTT. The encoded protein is CASSSDRTGGTEAFF.

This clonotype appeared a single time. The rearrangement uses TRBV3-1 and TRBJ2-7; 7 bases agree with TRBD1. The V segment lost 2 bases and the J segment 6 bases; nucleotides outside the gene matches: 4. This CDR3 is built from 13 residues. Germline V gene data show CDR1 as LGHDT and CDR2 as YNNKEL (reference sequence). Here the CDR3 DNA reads TGTGCCAGCAGCCAAAGAGGGGGCGGCGAGCAGTACTTC. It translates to CASSQRGGGEQYF.

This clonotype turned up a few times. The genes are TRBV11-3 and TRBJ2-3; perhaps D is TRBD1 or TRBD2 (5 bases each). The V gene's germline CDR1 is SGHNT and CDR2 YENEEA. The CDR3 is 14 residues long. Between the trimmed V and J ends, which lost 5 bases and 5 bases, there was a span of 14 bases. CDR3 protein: CASSPLWGLDTQYF. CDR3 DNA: TGTGCCAGCAGCCCCCTGTGGGGGTTAGATACGCAGTATTTT. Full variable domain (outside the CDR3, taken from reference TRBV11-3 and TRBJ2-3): EAGVVQSPRYKIIEKKQPVAFWCNPISGHNTLYWYLQNLGQGPELLIRYENEEAVDDSQLPKDRFSAERLKGVDSTLKIQPAELGDSAVYLCASSPLWGLDTQYFGPGTRLTVL.

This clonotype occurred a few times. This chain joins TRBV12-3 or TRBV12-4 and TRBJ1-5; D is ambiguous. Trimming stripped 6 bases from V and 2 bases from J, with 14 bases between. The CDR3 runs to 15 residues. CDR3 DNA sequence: TGTGCCAGCAGCCAGACTACATTCGGCAATCAGCCCCAGCATTTT. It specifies CASSQTTFGNQPQHF.

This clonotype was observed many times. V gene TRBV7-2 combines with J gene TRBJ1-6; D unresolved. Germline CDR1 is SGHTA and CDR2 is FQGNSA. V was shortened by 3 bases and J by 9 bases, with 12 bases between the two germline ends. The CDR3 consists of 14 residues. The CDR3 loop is CASSFFGDSSPLHF. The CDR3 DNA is TGTGCCAGCAGCTTTTTCGGGGATAGTTCACCCCTCCACTTT.

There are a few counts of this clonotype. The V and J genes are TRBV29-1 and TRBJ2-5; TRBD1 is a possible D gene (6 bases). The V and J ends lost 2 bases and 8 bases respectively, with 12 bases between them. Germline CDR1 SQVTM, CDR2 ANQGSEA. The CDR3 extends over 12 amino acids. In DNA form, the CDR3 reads TGCAGCGTTGAACTGTTACAGGGAACCCAGTACTTC. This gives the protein CSVELLQGTQYF.

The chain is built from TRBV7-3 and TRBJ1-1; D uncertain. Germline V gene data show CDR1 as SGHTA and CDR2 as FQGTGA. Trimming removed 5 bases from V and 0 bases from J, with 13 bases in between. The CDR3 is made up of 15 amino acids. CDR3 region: CASSPDPGMNTEAFF. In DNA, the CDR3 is TGTGCCAGCAGCCCAGATCCGGGGATGAACACTGAAGCTTTCTTT. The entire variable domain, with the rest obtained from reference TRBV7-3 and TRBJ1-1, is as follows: GAGVSQTPSNKVTEKGKYVELRCDPISGHTALYWYRQSLGQGPEFLIYFQGTGAADDSGLPNDRFFAVRPEGSVSTLKIQRTERGDSAVYLCASSPDPGMNTEAFFGQGTRLTVV.

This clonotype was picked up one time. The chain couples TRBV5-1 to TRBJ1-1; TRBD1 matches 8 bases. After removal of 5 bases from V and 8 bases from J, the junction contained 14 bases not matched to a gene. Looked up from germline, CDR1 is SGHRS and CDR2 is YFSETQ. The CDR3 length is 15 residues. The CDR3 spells CASRPGTGGFSEAFF. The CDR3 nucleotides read TGCGCCAGCAGACCCGGGACAGGAGGTTTTTCGGAAGCTTTCTTT.

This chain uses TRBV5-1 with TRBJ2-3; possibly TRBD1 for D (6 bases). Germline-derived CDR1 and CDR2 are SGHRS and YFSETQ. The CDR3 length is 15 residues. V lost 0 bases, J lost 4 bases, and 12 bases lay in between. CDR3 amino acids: CASSLGQGSADTQYF. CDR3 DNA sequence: TGCGCCAGCAGCTTGGGTCAGGGGTCGGCAGATACGCAGTATTTT. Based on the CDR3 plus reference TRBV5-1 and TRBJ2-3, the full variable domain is KAGVTQTPRYLIKTRGQQVTLSCSPISGHRSVSWYQQTPGQGLQFLFEYFSETQRNKGNFPGRFSGRQFSNSRSEMNVSTLELGDSALYLCASSLGQGSADTQYFGPGTRLTVL.

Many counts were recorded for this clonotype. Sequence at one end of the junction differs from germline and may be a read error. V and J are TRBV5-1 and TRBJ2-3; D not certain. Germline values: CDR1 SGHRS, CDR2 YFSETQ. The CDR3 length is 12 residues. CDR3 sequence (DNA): TGTGCCAGCTCACTACGCACAGATACGCAGTATTTT. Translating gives CASSLRTDTQYF.